This TCR beta chain was recorded in a study of molecular identifiers for immune sequencing clone quantification. Whole-study context: Sequencing covered four of five parts into which replicate RNA from roughly 18,000 or 92,000 naive CD8 cells was split.

In TCRdb, the PCR reads were re-called with MiXCR into one record per CDR3 protein. The profile covers 460,000 or so distinct CDR3 sequences, with 20% to 25% appearing a single time and around 0.86% taken by the ten largest. Germline values: CDR1 SGHNT, CDR2 YENEEA. This CDR3 region has 13 residues. Trimming stripped 5 bases from V and 1 base from J, with 8 bases between. This clonotype was sampled from a human donor in good health. Some libraries in this study had Jurkat cell RNA spiked in. The specimen sequenced was naive CD8+ T cells from blood, with Jurkat cell RNA spiked in. Subset: FACS-sorted CD8+CD4-CCR7+CD45RA+ naive T cells. The chain has TRBV11-3 and TRBJ1-2; D might be TRBD1 (5 bases). The CDR3 DNA reads TGTGCCAGCAGCCAAGGGGATAACTATGGCTACACCTTC. Translation gives CASSQGDNYGYTF.